This T cell receptor beta chain was documented in a study of Tregs in tolerant kidney transplant recipients. As regards this clone: Antigen specificity is unknown.

Assay: immunoSEQ multiplex PCR; the TCRdb copy retains only in-frame clones and omits some. The data contain some 240,000 clones, 80% to 85% of them singletons. Study findings and constraints: Biological reproducibility was not directly addressed in this study.

CD4+CD25+CD127- Tregs, CD4+CD25- non-Tregs, CD4 and CD8 cells were sorted. Germline V lookup: CDR1 MNHNS, CDR2 SASEGT. The CDR3 runs 13 residues. Trimming stripped 4 bases from V and 0 bases from J, with 6 bases between. This receptor was identified in a human donor in good health. The J gene is TRBJ1-1, the V gene TRBV6-1, with D tentatively TRBD1 (5 bases). Sample: CD4+ T cells from blood. The CDR3: CASSGDLNTEAFF. CDR3 bases: TGTGCCAGCAGTGGGGACCTGAACACTGAAGCTTTCTTT.